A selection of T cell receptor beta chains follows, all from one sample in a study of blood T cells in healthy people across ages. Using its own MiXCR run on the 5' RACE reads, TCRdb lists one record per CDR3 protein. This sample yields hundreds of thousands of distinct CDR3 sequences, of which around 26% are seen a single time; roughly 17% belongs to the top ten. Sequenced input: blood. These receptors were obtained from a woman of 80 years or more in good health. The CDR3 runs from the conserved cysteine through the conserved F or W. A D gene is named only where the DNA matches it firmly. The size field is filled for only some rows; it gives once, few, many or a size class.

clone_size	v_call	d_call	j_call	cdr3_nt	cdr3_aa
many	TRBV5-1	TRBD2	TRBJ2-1	TGCGCCAGCAGCTTGGGCCGGGGGGATTCCAGTAGTGAGCAGTTCTTC	CASSLGRGDSSSEQFF
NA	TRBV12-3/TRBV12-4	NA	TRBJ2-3	TGTGCCAGCAGAAGGACCTCTCATACGCAGTATTTT	CASRRTSHTQYF
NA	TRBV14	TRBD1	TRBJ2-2	TGTGCCAGCAGCCACCGCCGGGACAGGAGAAACACCGGGGAGCTGTTTTTT	CASSHRRDRRNTGELFF
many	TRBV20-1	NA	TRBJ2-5	TGCAGTGTAGGGGGGCGTAATTCCCAAGAGACCCAGTACTTC	CSVGGRNSQETQYF
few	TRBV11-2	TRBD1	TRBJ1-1	TGTGCCAGCAGCTTACGGACAGGGGGCAAGAACACTGAAGCTTTCTTT	CASSLRTGGKNTEAFF
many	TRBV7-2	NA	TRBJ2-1	TGTGCCAGCAGCAAGAGTTCAGGGGCTAACAATGAGCAGTTCTTC	CASSKSSGANNEQFF
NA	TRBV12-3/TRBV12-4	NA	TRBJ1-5	TGTGCCAGCAGTTTTAATGGAGGTCCGAGCAATCAGCCCCAGCATTTT	CASSFNGGPSNQPQHF
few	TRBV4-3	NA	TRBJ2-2	TGCGCCAGCAGCCAACGGCCGATGAACACCGGGGAGCTGTTTTTT	CASSQRPMNTGELFF
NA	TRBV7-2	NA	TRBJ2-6	TGTGCCAGCAGCCCACCCGGTTTACCCAACTCTGGGGCCAACGTCCTGACTTTC	CASSPPGLPNSGANVLTF
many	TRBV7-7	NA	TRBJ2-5	TGTGCTAGCAGCTTACAGGACAGCCAAGAGACCCAGTACTTC	CASSLQDSQETQYF
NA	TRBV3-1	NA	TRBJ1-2	TGTGCCAGCAGCACCTCCGGGAGTGGTTATGGCTACACCTTC	CASSTSGSGYGYTF
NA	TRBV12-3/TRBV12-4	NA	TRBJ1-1	TGTGCCAGCAGTTTCAGGCAGAACACTGAAGCTTTCTTT	CASSFRQNTEAFF
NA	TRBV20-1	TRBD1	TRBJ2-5	TGCAGTGTAAGGACAGGGGCCCAAGAGACCCAGTACTTC	CSVRTGAQETQYF
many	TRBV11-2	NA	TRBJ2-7	TGTGCCAGCAGCTTAGATCCCAGGGCCGAGCAGTACTTC	CASSLDPRAEQYF
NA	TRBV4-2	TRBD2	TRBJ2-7	TGTGCCGGCAGCTTAGCGGGTGGGGAGGCCCAGTACTTC	CAGSLAGGEAQYF
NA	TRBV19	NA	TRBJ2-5	TGTGCCAGTGACAGAGGGAACAATGAGCAGTACTTC	CASDRGNNEQYF
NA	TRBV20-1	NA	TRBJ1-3	TGCAGTGCTAGATCCTCTCAGGGGACTGGAAACACCATATATTTT	CSARSSQGTGNTIYF
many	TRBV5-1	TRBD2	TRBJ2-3	TGCGCCAGCAGCCCCGGGGAGGGAACAGATACGCAGTATTTT	CASSPGEGTDTQYF
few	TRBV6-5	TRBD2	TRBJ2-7	TGTGCCAGCAGTCGCCCGGGACTAGCGAATAATGAGCAGTACTTC	CASSRPGLANNEQYF
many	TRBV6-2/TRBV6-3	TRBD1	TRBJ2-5	TGTGCCAGCAGCACAATGACAGGGAACCATAGGGAGACCCAGTACTTC	CASSTMTGNHRETQYF
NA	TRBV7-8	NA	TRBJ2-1	TGTGCCAGCAGCTTAGTTATTGGGGCAGACAGTGAGCAGTTCTTC	CASSLVIGADSEQFF
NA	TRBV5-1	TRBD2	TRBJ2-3	TGCGCCAGCAGCTGGGATAGCGGGGGTGGCGATACGCAGTATTTT	CASSWDSGGGDTQYF
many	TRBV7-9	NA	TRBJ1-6	TGTGCCAGCAGCTTAATCTATTCACCCCTCCACTTT	CASSLIYSPLHF
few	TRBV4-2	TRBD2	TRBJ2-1	TGTGCCAGCAGCCAAGACGGGGGGGGCCACAATGAGCAGTTCTTC	CASSQDGGGHNEQFF
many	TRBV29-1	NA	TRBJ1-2	TGCAGCGTTGTAACGGGAGGCTATGGCTACACCTTC	CSVVTGGYGYTF
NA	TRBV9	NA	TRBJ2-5	TGTGCCAGCAGCGTAGGTCCCCATCCTAACCAAGAGACCCAGTACTTC	CASSVGPHPNQETQYF
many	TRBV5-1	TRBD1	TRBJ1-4	TGCGCCAGCAGAACAGGGGACGGTTACGATGAAAAACTGTTTTTT	CASRTGDGYDEKLFF
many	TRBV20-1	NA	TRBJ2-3	TGCAGTGCTAGCGGTCGGGCGTCAGGAGATACGCAGTATTTT	CSASGRASGDTQYF
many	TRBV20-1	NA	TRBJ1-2	TGCAGTGCTGAAACGGACGCCGCCTATGGCTACACCTTC	CSAETDAAYGYTF
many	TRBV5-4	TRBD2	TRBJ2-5	TGTGCCAGCAGCTTTTCAGCGGGGGGGGGGCAAGAGACCCAGTACTTC	CASSFSAGGGQETQYF
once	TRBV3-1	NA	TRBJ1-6	TGTGCCAGCAGCCAAGATTCAGCCGTCGGGCAGTCGGCCCTCCACTTT	CASSQDSAVGQSALHF
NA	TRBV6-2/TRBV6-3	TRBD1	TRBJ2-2	TGTGCCAGTACCTTCGGACAGGGGCCCGGGGAGCTGTTTTTT	CASTFGQGPGELFF
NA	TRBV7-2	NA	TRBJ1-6	TGTGCCAGCAGCCCTCAGGGTCACGGTAATTCACCCCTCCACTTT	CASSPQGHGNSPLHF
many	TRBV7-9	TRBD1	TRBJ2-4	TGTGCCAGCAGCTTTCCCCCAGGGGGCCAAACCAAAAACATTCAGTACTTC	CASSFPPGGQTKNIQYF
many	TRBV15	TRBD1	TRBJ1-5	TGTGCCACCAGCGGTCCCGGGACAGGGAATCAGCCCCAGCATTTT	CATSGPGTGNQPQHF
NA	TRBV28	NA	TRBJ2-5	TGTGCCAGCAGTTGGGGAAGGGCTGACAACATGGGGCTTCAAGAGACCCAGTACTTC	CASSWGRADNMGLQETQYF
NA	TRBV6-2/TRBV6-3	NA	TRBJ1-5	TGTGCCAGCAGCCCCTCGGGCTTCAATCAGCCCCAGCATTTT	CASSPSGFNQPQHF
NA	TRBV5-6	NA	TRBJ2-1	TGTGCCAGCAGCTCCCGGTGGTCCTACAATGAGCAGGTCTTC	CASSSRWSYNEQVF
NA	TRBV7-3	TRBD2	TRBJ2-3	TGTGCCAGCAGCTCCGGGACTAGCGGGCGACCTAGCACAGATACGCAGTATTTT	CASSSGTSGRPSTDTQYF
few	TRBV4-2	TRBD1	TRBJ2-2	TGTGCCAGCAGCCAAGAGACAGGGTACACCGGGGAGCTGTTTTTT	CASSQETGYTGELFF
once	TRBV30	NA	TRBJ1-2	TGTGCCTGGTCAAGCTTCGGACCAGATGGCTACACCTTC	CAWSSFGPDGYTF
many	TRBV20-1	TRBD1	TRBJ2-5	TGCAGTGCCCCGGGACAGGCCGAAGGGACCCAGTACTTC	CSAPGQAEGTQYF
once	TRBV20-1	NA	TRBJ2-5	TGCAGTGCTAGAGATCAGTACAGAGGACAAGAGACCCAGTACTTC	CSARDQYRGQETQYF
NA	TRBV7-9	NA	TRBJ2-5	TGTGCCAGCAGCTTATCGGACAGTCAAGAGACCCAGTACTTC	CASSLSDSQETQYF
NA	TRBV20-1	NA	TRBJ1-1	TGCAGTGCCAAAACCCATAGTTCGGCGCTTCTAAACACTGAAGCTTTCTTT	CSAKTHSSALLNTEAFF
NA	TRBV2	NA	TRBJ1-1	TGTGCCAGCAGGTGGACCCTCGAAGCTTTCTTT	CASRWTLEAFF
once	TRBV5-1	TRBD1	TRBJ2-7	TGCGCCAGCAGCATAGACAGGGCCTACGAGCAGTACTTC	CASSIDRAYEQYF
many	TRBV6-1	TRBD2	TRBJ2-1	TGTGCCAGCAGCCGTGTCGAGAGCCTTCGGCTAGCGGGAGCGAGGGGTGAGCAGTTCTTC	CASSRVESLRLAGARGEQFF
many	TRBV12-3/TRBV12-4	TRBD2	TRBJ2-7	TGTGCCAGCAGCAGACTAGCGGGGGGCTACAATGAGCAGTACTTC	CASSRLAGGYNEQYF
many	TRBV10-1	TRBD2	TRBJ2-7	TGCGCCAGCAGTGCAAACCACGGGACTAGCGGGGGGGCGAAGCAGTACTTC	CASSANHGTSGGAKQYF
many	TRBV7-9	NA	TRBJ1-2	TGTGCCAGCAGCCTCACAGGGCTCTATGGCTACACCTTC	CASSLTGLYGYTF
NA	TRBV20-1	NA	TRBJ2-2	TGCAGTGCTAGGCTACAGACGGGCCGAACGAACACCGGGGAGCTGTTTTTT	CSARLQTGRTNTGELFF